These T cell receptor beta chains were read from a single sample in a study of immune evolution from preneoplasia to lung adenocarcinoma. The data were produced by immunoSEQ multiplex PCR, yet TCRdb's version contains in-frame clones alone and is incomplete. The data hold under 15,000 clones, with over 75% observed a single time. What was sequenced was FFPE lung adenocarcinoma in situ tissue. All receptors come from a donor of 70 years or more with lung adenocarcinoma. CDR3s include the opening cysteine and the closing phenylalanine or tryptophan. Fields, in order: V gene, clone size, D gene, J gene, CDR3 protein, CDR3 DNA. D genes are given only for firm matches. Expanded clones get a size class; other rows say once, few or many, or leave the size out.

V: TRBV28
size: -
D: -
J: TRBJ2-5
CDR3: CASSSGPPERETQYF
DNA: TGTGCCAGCAGTTCCGGGCCTCCGGAGAGGGAGACCCAGTACTTC

V: TRBV5-6
size: -
D: TRBD1
J: TRBJ1-2
CDR3: CASSRGTGSGYTF
DNA: TGTGCCAGCAGCCGCGGGACAGGGTCTGGCTACACCTTC

V: TRBV19
size: -
D: -
J: TRBJ2-5
CDR3: CASSGQLREQGISKETQYF
DNA: TGTGCCAGTAGTGGACAGTTACGGGAACAGGGCATATCGAAAGAGACCCAGTACTTC

V: TRBV30
size: -
D: TRBD2
J: TRBJ2-1
CDR3: CAWSGKGLAAPTYNEQFF
DNA: TGTGCCTGGAGTGGTAAGGGACTAGCAGCACCTACCTACAATGAGCAGTTCTTC

V: TRBV7-9
size: -
D: TRBD1
J: TRBJ2-3
CDR3: CASSGDRENTDTQYF
DNA: TGTGCCAGCAGCGGGGACAGGGAAAACACAGATACGCAGTATTTT

V: TRBV7-2
size: once
D: -
J: TRBJ2-1
CDR3: CASSLSRGLSKFF
DNA: TGTGCCAGCAGCTTATCCCGTGGACTAAGTAAGTTCTTC

V: TRBV9
size: -
D: -
J: TRBJ2-7
CDR3: CASSVGTGIYEQYF
DNA: TGTGCCAGCAGCGTTGGCACAGGGATCTACGAGCAGTACTTC

V: TRBV9
size: -
D: -
J: TRBJ1-1
CDR3: CASSVVPGAEAFF
DNA: TGTGCCAGCAGCGTAGTTCCGGGGGCCGAAGCTTTCTTT

V: TRBV29-1
size: -
D: -
J: TRBJ1-5
CDR3: CSVRAGPGNQPQHF
DNA: TGCAGCGTTCGCGCAGGGCCCGGCAATCAGCCCCAGCATTTT

V: TRBV11-2
size: -
D: TRBD2
J: TRBJ2-3
CDR3: CASSSLAGAYTQYF
DNA: TGTGCCAGCAGCTCCCTAGCGGGCGCTTATACGCAGTATTTT

V: TRBV5-1
size: -
D: -
J: TRBJ2-2
CDR3: CASSFSPAGGRTGELFF
DNA: TGCGCCAGCAGCTTTTCCCCCGCAGGGGGGCGGACCGGGGAGCTGTTTTTT

V: TRBV5-5
size: -
D: TRBD1
J: TRBJ1-1
CDR3: CASSRGQSNTEAFF
DNA: TGTGCCAGCAGCCGGGGACAGTCGAACACTGAAGCTTTCTTT

V: TRBV5-4
size: -
D: -
J: TRBJ2-1
CDR3: CASSLGNSGPNEQFF
DNA: TGTGCCAGCAGCTTGGGGAATAGCGGTCCCAATGAGCAGTTCTTC

V: TRBV2
size: -
D: -
J: TRBJ2-7
CDR3: CASRAPRGQYF
DNA: TGTGCCAGCAGAGCGCCGAGGGGGCAGTACTTC

V: TRBV9
size: -
D: -
J: TRBJ1-1
CDR3: CASSKLRSGAEAFF
DNA: TGTGCCAGCAGTAAACTGAGATCAGGGGCTGAAGCTTTCTTT

V: TRBV6-5
size: -
D: -
J: TRBJ1-4
CDR3: CASMLYYGYEKLFF
DNA: TGTGCCAGCATGCTGTACTATGGGTACGAAAAACTGTTTTTT

V: TRBV11-3
size: -
D: -
J: TRBJ2-7
CDR3: CASSLDRESEQYF
DNA: TGTGCCAGCAGCTTAGACAGGGAGAGCGAGCAGTACTTC

V: TRBV9
size: -
D: -
J: TRBJ2-3
CDR3: CASSFQGGRTDTQYF
DNA: TGTGCCAGCAGCTTCCAGGGGGGGCGCACAGATACGCAGTATTTT

V: TRBV4-1
size: -
D: -
J: TRBJ1-4
CDR3: CASSPTEGNGPLFF
DNA: TGCGCCAGCAGCCCGACGGAAGGGAACGGACCACTGTTTTTT

V: TRBV7-2
size: -
D: -
J: TRBJ2-1
CDR3: CASSLSVSYNEQFF
DNA: TGTGCCAGCAGCTTAAGTGTTAGCTACAATGAGCAGTTCTTC

V: TRBV5-1
size: few
D: TRBD1
J: TRBJ1-1
CDR3: CASSFGTARMNTEAFF
DNA: TGCGCCAGCAGCTTTGGGACAGCGCGAATGAACACTGAAGCTTTCTTT

V: TRBV12-1
size: -
D: -
J: TRBJ2-3
CDR3: CASSFPLIDTQYF
DNA: TGTGCCAGCAGCTTTCCCCTTATAGATACGCAGTATTTT

V: TRBV5-6
size: -
D: -
J: TRBJ2-1
CDR3: CASSFRESGTYNEQFF
DNA: TGTGCCAGCAGCTTCCGGGAAAGCGGCACCTACAATGAGCAGTTCTTC

V: TRBV18
size: -
D: -
J: TRBJ1-1
CDR3: CASSPLPENTEAFF
DNA: TGTGCCAGCTCACCGCTTCCAGAGAACACTGAAGCTTTCTTT

V: TRBV11-2
size: -
D: -
J: TRBJ2-7
CDR3: CASSSKPTRSYFSYEQYF
DNA: TGTGCCAGCAGCTCAAAACCTACCCGCAGCTACTTCTCCTACGAGCAGTACTTC

V: TRBV9
size: -
D: -
J: TRBJ1-1
CDR3: CASSVGTGGVGNTEAFF
DNA: TGTGCCAGCAGCGTAGGTACAGGAGGGGTTGGGAACACTGAAGCTTTCTTT

V: TRBV5-4
size: -
D: -
J: TRBJ1-2
CDR3: CASSQDANYGYTF
DNA: TGTGCCAGCAGCCAGGACGCTAACTATGGCTACACCTTC

V: TRBV6-4
size: -
D: -
J: TRBJ1-2
CDR3: CASYYGYTF
DNA: TGTGCCAGCTACTATGGCTACACCTTC

V: TRBV9
size: -
D: TRBD1
J: TRBJ1-4
CDR3: CASSVEAGDRNEKLFF
DNA: TGTGCCAGCAGCGTAGAGGCTGGGGACAGGAATGAAAAACTGTTTTTT

V: TRBV7-2
size: -
D: -
J: TRBJ1-3
CDR3: CASSPGTLSGSGNTIYF
DNA: TGTGCCAGCAGCCCCGGGACGCTATCCGGCTCTGGAAACACCATATATTTT

V: TRBV18
size: -
D: -
J: TRBJ2-2
CDR3: CASSTRPVEYTGELFF
DNA: TGTGCCAGCTCTACCCGACCGGTCGAGTACACCGGGGAGCTGTTTTTT

V: TRBV28
size: -
D: -
J: TRBJ2-7
CDR3: CASRTGTLLGGEQYF
DNA: TGTGCCAGCAGGACGGGGACCCTCCTCGGCGGCGAGCAGTACTTC

V: TRBV2
size: -
D: TRBD2
J: TRBJ2-3
CDR3: CASGRADTQYF
DNA: TGTGCCAGCGGGAGGGCAGATACGCAGTATTTT

V: TRBV28
size: -
D: -
J: TRBJ1-5
CDR3: CASSPLRHHYGNQPQHF
DNA: TGTGCCAGCAGCCCCCTTCGACATCACTATGGCAATCAGCCCCAGCATTTT

V: TRBV28
size: -
D: TRBD1
J: TRBJ2-3
CDR3: CASTGQGFRTDTQYF
DNA: TGTGCCAGCACAGGACAGGGGTTCCGGACAGATACGCAGTATTTT

V: TRBV10-3
size: -
D: TRBD1
J: TRBJ2-7
CDR3: CAIGQASYEQYF
DNA: TGTGCCATAGGACAGGCTTCCTACGAGCAGTACTTC

V: TRBV30
size: -
D: -
J: TRBJ2-3
CDR3: CAWTSGTDTQYF
DNA: TGTGCCTGGACTAGCGGCACAGATACGCAGTATTTT

V: TRBV11-2
size: -
D: -
J: TRBJ2-3
CDR3: CASSLWIGGSTDTQYF
DNA: TGTGCCAGCAGCTTATGGATTGGGGGGAGCACAGATACGCAGTATTTT

V: TRBV30
size: -
D: -
J: TRBJ1-4
CDR3: CAWSRWAGNEKLFF
DNA: TGTGCCTGGAGTCGGTGGGCGGGTAATGAAAAACTGTTTTTT

V: TRBV18
size: -
D: TRBD1
J: TRBJ1-1
CDR3: CASSPDRGGGEAEAFF
DNA: TGTGCCAGCTCACCAGACAGGGGTGGAGGTGAAGCTGAAGCTTTCTTT

V: TRBV11-2
size: -
D: -
J: TRBJ2-2
CDR3: CASSLVAPGELFF
DNA: TGTGCCAGCAGCTTAGTGGCCCCCGGGGAGCTGTTTTTT

V: TRBV18
size: -
D: -
J: TRBJ2-1
CDR3: CASSLDSGEQFF
DNA: TGTGCCAGCTCGCTTGACAGTGGTGAGCAGTTCTTC

V: TRBV19
size: -
D: -
J: TRBJ2-7
CDR3: CASKDGEGPYEQYF
DNA: TGTGCCAGTAAGGACGGGGAAGGGCCCTACGAGCAGTACTTC

V: TRBV6-5
size: -
D: TRBD2
J: TRBJ2-7
CDR3: CASRPRLADSYEQYF
DNA: TGTGCCAGCAGACCTAGACTAGCGGACTCCTACGAGCAGTACTTC

V: TRBV28
size: -
D: -
J: TRBJ1-2
CDR3: CASSEGGYGYTF
DNA: TGTGCCAGCAGCGAGGGGGGCTATGGCTACACCTTC

V: TRBV11-2
size: -
D: -
J: TRBJ2-7
CDR3: CASSSTRGTPYEQYF
DNA: TGTGCCAGCAGCTCCACCCGCGGCACCCCCTACGAGCAGTACTTC

V: TRBV4-3
size: -
D: -
J: TRBJ2-2
CDR3: CASTPYLSTNTGELFF
DNA: TGCGCCAGCACGCCGTACCTCTCAACGAACACCGGGGAGCTGTTTTTT

V: TRBV7-2
size: -
D: TRBD1
J: TRBJ1-1
CDR3: CASSLRTATGEAFF
DNA: TGTGCCAGCAGCTTAAGGACCGCGACAGGGGAAGCTTTCTTT

V: TRBV7-2
size: -
D: -
J: TRBJ2-7
CDR3: CASSLAPQAYGEQYF
DNA: TGTGCCAGCAGCTTAGCCCCACAGGCCTATGGGGAGCAGTACTTC

V: TRBV5-1
size: once
D: -
J: TRBJ2-5
CDR3: CASSLGGIQETQYF
DNA: TGCGCCAGCAGCTTGGGCGGCATCCAAGAGACCCAGTACTTC

V: TRBV2
size: -
D: -
J: TRBJ2-3
CDR3: CATQRRLTDTQYF
DNA: TGTGCCACTCAAAGGCGGCTCACAGATACGCAGTATTTT

V: TRBV4-1
size: -
D: -
J: TRBJ2-5
CDR3: CASSQDVSGQQETQYF
DNA: TGCGCCAGCAGCCAAGATGTGTCGGGTCAACAAGAGACCCAGTACTTC

V: TRBV6-1
size: -
D: -
J: TRBJ2-7
CDR3: CASRTKSSYEQYF
DNA: TGTGCCAGCAGGACAAAGAGCTCCTACGAGCAGTACTTC

V: TRBV28
size: -
D: TRBD2
J: TRBJ2-1
CDR3: CASSTQGTSDEQFF
DNA: TGTGCCAGCAGTACCCAGGGCACTAGCGATGAGCAGTTCTTC

V: TRBV7-9
size: -
D: -
J: TRBJ2-2
CDR3: CASSRGTGELFF
DNA: TGTGCCAGCAGCCGAGGAACCGGGGAGCTGTTTTTT